The 7 T cell receptor beta chains below were found in one sample sequenced in a study of regulatory T cells in long-lasting Graves disease. Relying on iRepertoire HTBI primers and Arm-PCR of CDR3 regions, the team built TCR beta libraries. From the multiplex PCR reads, TCRdb called clonotypes with MiXCR, one entry per CDR3 protein. The sample records about 300,000 distinct CDR3 sequences, 18% being singletons. Stated time point: newly diagnosed GD, antithyroid drugs for less than 3 months. The TCR library was prepared using RNA isolated from PBMCs. This material consisted of peripheral blood mononuclear cells (PBMCs), taken at new diagnosis, from a patient treated with antithyroid drugs. The origin of the receptors is a female donor with Graves disease.

This clonotype was counted many times. The genes are TRBV19 and TRBJ1-3; D is unresolved. Trimming took 3 bases from V and 0 from J, leaving 9 bases between them. Germline assignment: CDR1 LNHDA and CDR2 SQIVND (reference sequence). The CDR3 covers 15 residues. Written as DNA, the CDR3 is TGTGCCAGTAGTATCGAGGTCTTCTCTGGAAACACCATATATTTT. Translation gives CASSIEVFSGNTIYF. The full variable domain, its missing parts supplied by reference TRBV19 and TRBJ1-3, is DGGITQSPKYLFRKEGQNVTLSCEQNLNHDAMYWYRQDPGQGLRLIYYSQIVNDFQKGDIAEGYSVSREKKESFPLTVTSAQKNPTAFYLCASSIEVFSGNTIYFGEGSWLTVV.

This clonotype was seen many times. Written as DNA, the CDR3 is TGTGCCGGCCGGGGTGGGGCCAACGTCCTGACTTTC. This codes for CAGRGGANVLTF. The chain couples TRBV2 to TRBJ2-6; a possible D gene is TRBD2 (5 bases). Trimming pared 11 bases from V and 3 bases from J, leaving 8 bases between. The CDR3 consists of 12 residues. Per germline, CDR1 SNHLY and CDR2 FYNNEI. Supplemented by reference TRBV2 and TRBJ2-6, the full variable domain reads EPEVTQTPSHQVTQMGQEVILRCVPISNHLYFYWYRQILGQKVEFLVSFYNNEISEKSEIFDDQFSVERPDGSNFTLKIRSTKLEDSAMYFCAGRGGANVLTFGAGSRLTVL.

This clonotype was counted at least ten times. The J gene is TRBJ2-7, the V gene TRBV6-2 or TRBV6-3; 9 nucleotides match TRBD1. The germline gives CDR1 MNHEY, CDR2 SVGEGT. V lost 6 bases and J lost 4; bases outside the gene matches: 1. The CDR3 has 12 residues. CDR3: CASRDRGYEQYF. In nucleotides, the CDR3 is TGTGCCAGCAGGGACAGGGGATACGAGCAGTACTTC.

This clonotype was observed a handful of times. A much larger clone is a single base away; this may be a read error. V gene TRBV11-3 combines with J gene TRBJ2-5; 8 bases fit TRBD1. The V gene's germline CDR1 is SGHNT and CDR2 YENEEA. CDR3 length: 15 amino acids. Germline trimming cut 2 bases from V and 5 bases from J; bases unmatched to any gene: 7. The CDR3: CASSLSGGAGETQYF. The DNA of the CDR3 is TGTGCCAGCAGCTTATCAGGGGGCGCGGGGGAGACCCAGTACTTC. The variable domain in full, with the rest retrieved from reference TRBV11-3 and TRBJ2-5, is EAGVVQSPRYKIIEKKQPVAFWCNPISGHNTLYWYLQNLGQGPELLIRYENEEAVDDSQLPKDRFSAERLKGVDSTLKIQPAELGDSAVYLCASSLSGGAGETQYFGPGTRLLVL.

As regards this clonotype: The junction departs from germline at one end; a sequencing error may be responsible. This sequence joins TRBV5-1 and TRBJ2-5; a weak D match, TRBD1 (5 bases). In germline, CDR1 is SGHRS, CDR2 YFSETQ. This CDR3 is 15 amino acids long. Here the CDR3 DNA reads TGCGCCAGCAGCTTGGAGGGGAACTACCACGAGACCCAGTACTTC. It specifies CASSLEGNYHETQYF.

This clonotype was counted between two and nine times. The genes are TRBV5-1 and TRBJ1-2; TRBD1 matches 7 bases. Trimming at V came to 1 base and at J to 7 bases, leaving 16 bases not matched to a gene. The germline CDR1 and CDR2 sequences are SGHRS and YFSETQ. The CDR3 is 17 amino acids. The CDR3 nucleotides read TGCGCCAGCAGCTTGTACGGGGGAGAGGGGGCAGGAGCTGGCTACACCTTC. Protein: CASSLYGGEGAGAGYTF.

The sample holds many counts of this clonotype. CDR3 nucleotide sequence: TGTGCCGGGAGAGGGACTTCCACAGATACGCAGTATTTT. Translation: CAGRGTSTDTQYF. The V and J genes are TRBV2 and TRBJ2-3, with D possibly matching TRBD2 (6 bases). The CDR3 sequence is 13 residues long. The V gene lost 11 bases and the J gene lost 2 bases, with 14 bases spanning the gap. Germline CDR1 and CDR2: SNHLY and FYNNEI.